This TCR beta chain was observed in a study of identical twins. Template switching, a step in the protocol, added a universal primer site, and cDNA carried unique molecular identifiers. TCRdb ran MiXCR on the 5' RACE reads and lists one entry per CDR3 protein. The data contain hundreds of thousands of distinct CDR3 sequences, roughly 7% of them singletons. Study outcomes and limitations: In cord blood, abundant beta clonotypes had fewer insertions; memory showed no trend.

To note about this clonotype: What it binds is not known.

Another study also made use of these data, one on yellow fever vaccine responses in identical twins.

The sequenced material came from memory (CD45RO+) T cells sorted from blood. This clonotype was sampled from a woman between 18 and 30 years old in good health.

The CDR3: CAISEQGRDTGELFF. Here the CDR3 DNA reads TGTGCCATCAGTGAACAAGGAAGGGACACCGGGGAGCTGTTTTTT. The chain links TRBV10-3 to TRBJ2-2; D gene uncertain. The length of the CDR3 is 15 residues. The germline V and J ends were trimmed by 3 bases and 3 bases, with 11 bases remaining between them. Germline V CDR1 and CDR2: ENHRY, SYGVKD.